The 9 T cell receptor beta chains below all came from one sample that was sequenced in a study of control samples from healthy donors and cancer patients. Profiling relied on immunoSEQ multiplex PCR, and the TCRdb table lists in-frame clones only, not all of them. The table records some 110,000 clones, more than 80% of them present only once. The sequenced sample consisted of PBMCs. These receptors originate from a woman between 45 and 65 years old with colorectal cancer.

V gene TRBV7-8 combines with J gene TRBJ2-1, with TRBD2 identical over 7 bases. V shed 5 bases and J 9 bases; nucleotides not matched to a gene: 16. CDR1 is SGHVS and CDR2 is FQNEAQ in the germline V gene. This CDR3 has 16 amino acids. The CDR3 protein is CASSVASIAGDGEQFF. The DNA of the CDR3 is TGTGCCAGCAGCGTCGCGTCAATAGCGGGCGATGGTGAGCAGTTCTTC.

V is TRBV5-6 and J is TRBJ2-6, with TRBD2 as a possible D gene (5 bases). CDR3 length: 16 residues. Germline CDR1 and CDR2: SGHDT and YYEEEE. Deletions cut 1 base from V and 1 base from J, with 9 bases between. For the CDR3, the DNA is TGTGCCAGCAGCTTGATTACGGGGTCTGGGGCCAACGTCCTGACTTTC. Translation: CASSLITGSGANVLTF.

The CDR3 coding sequence is TGTGCCACCAGTGGGGCGGGAAAAGACGAGCAGTACTTC. Translation: CATSGAGKDEQYF. This rearrangement joins TRBV24-1 to TRBJ2-7; TRBD2 might be the D (6 bases). V was pared by 5 bases and J by 5 bases, with 12 bases between. The CDR3 runs 13 residues. Germline V gene sequence: CDR1 KGHDR, CDR2 SFDVKD.

The chain is built from TRBV6-5 and TRBJ1-5; 9 nucleotides agree with TRBD1. J was trimmed by 7 bases and V by 6 bases; bases with no gene match: 7. Per germline, CDR1 MNHEY and CDR2 SVGAGI. The CDR3 sequence is 14 residues long. In DNA form, the CDR3 reads TGTGCCAGCAGAGGGACAGGGTCGGGACAGCCCCAGCATTTT. The encoded protein is CASRGTGSGQPQHF.

This sequence joins TRBV3-1 (or the pseudogene TRBV3-2) and TRBJ2-5, with D tentatively TRBD2 (6 bases). Germline CDR1 reads LGHDT; CDR2 reads YNNKEL (reference sequence). Trimming removed 3 bases at V and 2 bases at J, with 10 bases between. The CDR3 extends over 14 amino acids. The CDR3 spells CASSHYGGQETQYF. The CDR3 coding sequence is TGTGCCAGCAGCCATTATGGGGGGCAAGAGACCCAGTACTTC.

This rearrangement joins TRBV2 to TRBJ2-6; TRBD1 might be the D (7 bases). The CDR3 extends over 16 amino acids. Germline values: CDR1 SNHLY, CDR2 FYNNEI. V gave up 8 bases and J gave up 3 bases, with 17 bases separating them. The CDR3 spells CASVWRGRDGANVLTF. The CDR3 DNA follows: TGTGCCAGCGTCTGGAGGGGGCGAGATGGGGCCAACGTCCTGACTTTC.

The chain is built from TRBV11-2 and TRBJ2-1; D might be TRBD2 (6 bases). V gave up 3 bases and J gave up 1 base, with 10 bases separating them. The germline CDR1 and CDR2 sequences are SGHAT and FQNNGV. CDR3 length equals 15 residues. The DNA of the CDR3 is TGTGCCAGCAGCTTCCTCGCGGGGTCCTACAATGAGCAGTTCTTC. Translation gives CASSFLAGSYNEQFF.

The chain combines TRBV25-1 with TRBJ2-1; D perhaps matches TRBD1 (6 bases). The germline V gene has CDR1 MGHDK and CDR2 SYGVNS. V was shortened by 5 bases and J by 8 bases, with 19 bases between the two germline ends. CDR3 length: 15 amino acids. CDR3 bases: TGTGCCAGCAGTCGAGGAACAGGGAATTACGATGAGCAGTTCTTC. This encodes CASSRGTGNYDEQFF.

The chain employs TRBV18 and TRBJ2-1; possible D gene TRBD2, 6 bases. From germline, CDR1 is KGHSH and CDR2 LQKENI. Trimming took off 3 bases at V and 7 bases at J, with 25 bases between the two ends. This CDR3 is built from 18 residues. The CDR3 bases are TGTGCCAGCTCACCGACCAGAACAGGAGGGGACTGGGGGAATGAGCAGTTCTTC. This encodes CASSPTRTGGDWGNEQFF.